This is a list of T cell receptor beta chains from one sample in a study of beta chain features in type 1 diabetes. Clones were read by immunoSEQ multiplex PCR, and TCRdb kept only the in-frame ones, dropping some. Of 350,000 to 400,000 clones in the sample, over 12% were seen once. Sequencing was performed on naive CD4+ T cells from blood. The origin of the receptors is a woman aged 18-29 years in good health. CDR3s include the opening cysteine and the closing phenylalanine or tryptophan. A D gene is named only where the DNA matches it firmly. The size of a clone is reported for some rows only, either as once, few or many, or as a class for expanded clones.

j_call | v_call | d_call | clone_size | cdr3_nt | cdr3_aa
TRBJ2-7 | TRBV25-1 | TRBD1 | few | TGTGCCAGCAGTGGCAACAGGGGGGCCGTGTACGAGCAGTACTTC | CASSGNRGAVYEQYF
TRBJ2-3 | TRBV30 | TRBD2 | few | TGTGCCTGGACACGGCTAGCGGGAAAGGGAGATACGCAGTATTTT | CAWTRLAGKGDTQYF
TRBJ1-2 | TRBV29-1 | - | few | TGCAGCGTGGGGGATGACAGGCCAAAGCTTTCTAACTATGGCTACACCTTC | CSVGDDRPKLSNYGYTF
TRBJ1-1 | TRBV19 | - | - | TGTGCCAGTAGTGACAGGTTGAACACTGAAGCTTTCTTT | CASSDRLNTEAFF
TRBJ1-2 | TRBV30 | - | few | TGTGCCTGGGGCCTACCGAGGGAAAAAGGCTACACCTTC | CAWGLPREKGYTF
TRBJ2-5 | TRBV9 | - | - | TGTGCCAGCAGCACCCCGGACATTTCGCAGACCCAGTACTTC | CASSTPDISQTQYF
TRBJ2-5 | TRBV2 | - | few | TGTGCCAGCAGTATAACTACAATACAAGAGACCCAGTACTTC | CASSITTIQETQYF
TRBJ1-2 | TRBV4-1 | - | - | TGCGCCAGCAGCCAGGAGATAGGTCGTGGCTATGGCTACACCTTC | CASSQEIGRGYGYTF
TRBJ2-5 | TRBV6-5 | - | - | TGTGCCAGCAGTTACGGGGCAGGAGAGACCCAGTACTTC | CASSYGAGETQYF
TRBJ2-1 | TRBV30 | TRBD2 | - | TGTGCCTGGAAGAGCGGGAGGGTATACAATGAGCAGTTCTTC | CAWKSGRVYNEQFF
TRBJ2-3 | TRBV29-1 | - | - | TGCAGCGTTGCTGGGGGCCGCACAGATACGCAGTATTTT | CSVAGGRTDTQYF
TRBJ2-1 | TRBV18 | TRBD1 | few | TGTGCCAGCTCACCAGTCGACAGGGTTGGTGAGCAGTTCTTC | CASSPVDRVGEQFF
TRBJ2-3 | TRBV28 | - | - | TGTGCCAGCAGTCTCATGACTAGCACAGATACGCAGTATTTT | CASSLMTSTDTQYF
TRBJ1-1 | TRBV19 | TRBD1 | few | TGTGCCAGTAAGGGACAGGGGGAAATCGGTGAAGCTTTCTTT | CASKGQGEIGEAFF
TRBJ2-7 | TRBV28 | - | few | TGTGCCAGCAGTTTGAAGTCTAGCGTCAACTCCTACGAGCAGTACTTC | CASSLKSSVNSYEQYF
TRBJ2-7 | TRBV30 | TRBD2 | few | TGTGCCTGGCACGGGGAGGGGCCTAGCTCCTACGAGCAGTACTTC | CAWHGEGPSSYEQYF
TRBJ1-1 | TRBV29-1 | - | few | TGCAGCGTTGAGGGCAGGTACATGAACACTGAAGCTTTCTTT | CSVEGRYMNTEAFF
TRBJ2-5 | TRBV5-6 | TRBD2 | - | TGTGCCAGCAGCTCGCGGACTAGCGGGAGTCAAGAGACCCAGTACTTC | CASSSRTSGSQETQYF
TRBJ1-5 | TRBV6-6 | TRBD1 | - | TGTGCCAGCGGGACAGGGGGTCAGCCCCAGCATTTT | CASGTGGQPQHF
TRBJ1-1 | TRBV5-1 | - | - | TGCGCCAGCAGCTTTGAAGGAGGGAACACTGAAGCTTTCTTT | CASSFEGGNTEAFF
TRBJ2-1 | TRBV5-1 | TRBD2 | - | TGCGCCAGCAGCTTGCCAGCGGGAGGGCCGAATTGGCTCTTC | CASSLPAGGPNWLF
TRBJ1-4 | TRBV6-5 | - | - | TGTGCCAGCAGTTACTCGCGAGGAGAAAAACTGTTTTTT | CASSYSRGEKLFF
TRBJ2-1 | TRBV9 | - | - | TGTGCCAGCAGCACACATCTTAATGAGCAGTTCTTC | CASSTHLNEQFF
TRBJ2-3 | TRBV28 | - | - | TGTGCCAGCAGTGTGACTAGAGGGATACTGGCAGATACGCAGTATTTT | CASSVTRGILADTQYF
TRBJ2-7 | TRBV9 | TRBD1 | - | TGTGCCAGCAGCGTAGCTGGACAGGGGATGGCCTACGAGCAGTACTTC | CASSVAGQGMAYEQYF
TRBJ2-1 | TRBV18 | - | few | TGTGCCAGCTCACCAGGGTTGCAGGGTGAGCAGTTCTTC | CASSPGLQGEQFF
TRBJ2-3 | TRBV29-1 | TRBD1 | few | TGCAGCGGAGTCAGGGGGCCGACTCGGACAGATACGCAGTATTTT | CSGVRGPTRTDTQYF
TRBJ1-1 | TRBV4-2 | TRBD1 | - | TGTGCCAGCAGCCAAGGACAGGGGGCGGGCACTGAAGCTTTCTTT | CASSQGQGAGTEAFF
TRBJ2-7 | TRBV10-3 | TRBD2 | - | TGTGCCATCAGTGGAGGTGCGGGAGGAGGATCCTACGAGCAGTACTTC | CAISGGAGGGSYEQYF
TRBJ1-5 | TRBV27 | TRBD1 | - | TGTGCCAGCAGTCCCCGGGACAGTTTAAACCAGCCCCAGCATTTT | CASSPRDSLNQPQHF
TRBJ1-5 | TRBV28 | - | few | TGTGCCAGCAGTCCTAGGAGGAATCAGCCCCAGCATTTT | CASSPRRNQPQHF
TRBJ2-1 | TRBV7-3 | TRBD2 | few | TGTGCCAGCAGCACAGGACTAGCCGTCTACAATGAGCAGTTCTTC | CASSTGLAVYNEQFF
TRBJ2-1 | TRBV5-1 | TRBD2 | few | TGCGCCAGCAGCTCGCGGCCCGCTAGCGGGAGTGTAGGTGAGCAGTTCTTC | CASSSRPASGSVGEQFF
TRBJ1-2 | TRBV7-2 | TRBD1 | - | TGTGCCAGCAGTTCCACCGGGACAGGGAACTATGGCTACACCTTC | CASSSTGTGNYGYTF
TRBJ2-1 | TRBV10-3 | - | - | TGTGCCATCAGGGGGGGTGTTGGCAATGAGCAGTTCTTC | CAIRGGVGNEQFF
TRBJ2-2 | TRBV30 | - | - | TGTGCCTGGATCCCCAGTTTCGGGGAGCTGTTTTTT | CAWIPSFGELFF
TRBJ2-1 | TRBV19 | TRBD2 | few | TGTGCCAGTAGTATAGATAGGACTAGCGGGAGGAGGTATGAGCAGTTCTTC | CASSIDRTSGRRYEQFF
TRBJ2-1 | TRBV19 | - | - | TGTGCCAGTAGTATAAGGAGGGCCGGTGAGCAGTTCTTC | CASSIRRAGEQFF
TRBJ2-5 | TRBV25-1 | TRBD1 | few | TGTGCCAGCAGTGAGTACGACAGGGCAGCCGAGACCCAGTACTTC | CASSEYDRAAETQYF
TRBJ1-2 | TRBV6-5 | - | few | TGTGCCAGCAGTTACGGAAGACAGTCCTATGGCTACACCTTC | CASSYGRQSYGYTF
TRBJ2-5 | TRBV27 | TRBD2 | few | TGTGCCAGCAGTCCCTGGGGTAGCGGGAGCTCAGAGACCCAGTACTTC | CASSPWGSGSSETQYF
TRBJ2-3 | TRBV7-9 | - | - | TGTGCCAGCACCCTGGCGGGGTATGGAGATACGCAGTATTTT | CASTLAGYGDTQYF
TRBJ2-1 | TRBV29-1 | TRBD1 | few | TGCAGCGTTGGGCAGGGGGCCTACAATGAGCAGTTCTTC | CSVGQGAYNEQFF
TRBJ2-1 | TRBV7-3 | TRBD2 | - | TGTGCCAGCAGCTTAGGGACTAGCAATGAGCAGTTCTTC | CASSLGTSNEQFF
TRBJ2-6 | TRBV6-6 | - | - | TGTGCCAGCAGGATTGGACACTCTGGGGCCAACGTCCTGACTTTC | CASRIGHSGANVLTF
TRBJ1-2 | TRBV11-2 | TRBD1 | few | TGTGCCAGCAGCCCGGGACAGTCCTATGGCTACACCTTC | CASSPGQSYGYTF
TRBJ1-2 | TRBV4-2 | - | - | TGTGCCAGCAGCCAAGGACAGGCCCAGGTCTATGGCTACACCTTC | CASSQGQAQVYGYTF
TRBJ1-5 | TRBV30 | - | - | TGTGCCGGCCCCTCGGGAAGCAATCAGCCCCAGCATTTT | CAGPSGSNQPQHF
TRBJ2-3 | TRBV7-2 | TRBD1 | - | TGTGCCAGCAGCTCTCCTGAGGACAGGCGGAAGAGCACAGATACGCAGTATTTT | CASSSPEDRRKSTDTQYF
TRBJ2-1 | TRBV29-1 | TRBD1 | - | TGCAGCGTTGGGGACAGGGCCCACAATGAGCAGTTCTTC | CSVGDRAHNEQFF
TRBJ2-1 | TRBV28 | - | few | TGTGCCAGCAGTGACCTACCATACCGGGAGAGAGGCAATGAGCAGTTCTTC | CASSDLPYRERGNEQFF
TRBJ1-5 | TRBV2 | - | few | TGTGCCAGCAGTGAACAGGGGACTAGCAATCAGCCCCAGCATTTT | CASSEQGTSNQPQHF
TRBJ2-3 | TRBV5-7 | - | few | TGTGCCAGCAGCTTGGAACAGGTTTGTTTGGTGGATACGCAGTATTTT | CASSLEQVCLVDTQYF
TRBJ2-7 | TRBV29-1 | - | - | TGCAGCGCCCGACAGGACTCCTACGAGCAGTACTTC | CSARQDSYEQYF
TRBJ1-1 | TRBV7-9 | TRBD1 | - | TGTGCCAGCAGCTTAGGTGGCGGGACAGATGCTTTCTTT | CASSLGGGTDAFF
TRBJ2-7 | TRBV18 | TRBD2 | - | TGTGCCAGCTCATTTGGAGCGGGAGAAGTCTACGAGCAGTACTTC | CASSFGAGEVYEQYF